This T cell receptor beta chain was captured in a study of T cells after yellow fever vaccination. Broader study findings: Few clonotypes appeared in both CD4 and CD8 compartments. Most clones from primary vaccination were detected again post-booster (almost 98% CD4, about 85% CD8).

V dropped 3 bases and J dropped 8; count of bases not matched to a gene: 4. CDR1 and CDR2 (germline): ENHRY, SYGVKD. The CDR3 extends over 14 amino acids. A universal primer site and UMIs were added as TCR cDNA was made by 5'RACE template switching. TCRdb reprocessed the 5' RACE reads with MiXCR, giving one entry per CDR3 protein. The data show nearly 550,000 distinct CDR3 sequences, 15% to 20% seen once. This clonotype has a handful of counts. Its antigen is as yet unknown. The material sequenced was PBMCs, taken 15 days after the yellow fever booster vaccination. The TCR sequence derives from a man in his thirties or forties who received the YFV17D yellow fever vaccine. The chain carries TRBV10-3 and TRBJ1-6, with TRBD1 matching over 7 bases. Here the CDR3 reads CAISDIGGDSPLHF. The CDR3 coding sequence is TGTGCCATCAGTGATATAGGGGGCGATTCACCCCTCCACTTT.